This T cell receptor (beta chain) was captured in a study of CD8 T cells in Susac syndrome. The RNA input was about 0.5 to 1 ug, and it was reverse transcribed with random hexamers. TCRdb called the immunoSEQ multiplex PCR reads again in MiXCR, with one record for every CDR3 protein. The repertoire holds some 120,000 distinct CDR3 sequences, nearly 95% seen once, with more than 0.095% in the top ten. Remarks on this clonotype: What it binds is unknown.

In blood CD8+ and CD4+ T cells, TCR beta underwent sequencing. While CD8+ and CD4+ T cells were isolated negatively, TEMRA cells were enriched by FACS. This CDR3 comprises 15 residues. Unmatched junction bases numbered 4, after V lost 2 bases and J lost 2 bases. Study-level findings and limits: A relatively small number of individuals underwent TCR sequencing and HLA analysis.

Sequenced: CD4+ T cells from PBMCs. The J gene is TRBJ2-5, the V gene TRBV12-3 or TRBV12-4; the match to TRBD1 covers 8 bases. This TCR was recovered from a human donor in good health. The CDR3 region is CASSLLGTGQETQYF. The CDR3 DNA is TGTGCCAGCAGTTTACTCGGGACAGGTCAAGAGACCCAGTACTTC.